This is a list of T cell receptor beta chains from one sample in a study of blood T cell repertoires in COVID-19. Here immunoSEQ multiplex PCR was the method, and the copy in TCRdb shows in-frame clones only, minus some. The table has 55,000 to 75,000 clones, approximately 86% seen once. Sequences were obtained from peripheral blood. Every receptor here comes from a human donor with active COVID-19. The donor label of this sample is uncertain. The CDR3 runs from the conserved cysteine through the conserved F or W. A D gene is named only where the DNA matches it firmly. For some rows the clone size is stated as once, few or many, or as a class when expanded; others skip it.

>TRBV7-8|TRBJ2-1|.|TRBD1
CASANGAGGHNEQFF
TGTGCCAGCGCGAACGGGGCAGGGGGCCACAATGAGCAGTTCTTC
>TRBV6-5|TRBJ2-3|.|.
CATSLQVPGTDTQYF
TGTGCCACCTCTCTCCAGGTCCCAGGAACAGATACGCAGTATTTT
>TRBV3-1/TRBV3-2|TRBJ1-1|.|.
CASSQTGGRVNTEAFF
TGTGCCAGCAGCCAAACCGGGGGAAGAGTGAACACTGAAGCTTTCTTT
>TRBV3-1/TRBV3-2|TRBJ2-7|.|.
CASSQEGGGLYEQYF
TGTGCCAGCAGCCAAGAGGGGGGGGGCCTCTACGAGCAGTACTTC
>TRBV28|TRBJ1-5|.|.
CASSLSPGRGVNQPQHF
TGTGCCAGCAGTTTAAGCCCAGGCAGGGGAGTCAATCAGCCCCAGCATTTT
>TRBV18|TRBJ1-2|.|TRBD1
CASSPAGTDSYTF
TGTGCCAGCTCACCAGCCGGGACAGACAGCTACACCTTC
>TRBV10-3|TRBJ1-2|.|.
CAISGQPGAYGYTF
TGTGCCATCTCAGGGCAGCCGGGTGCCTATGGCTACACCTTC
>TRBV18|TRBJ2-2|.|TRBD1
CASSSRKTTGTGDGELFF
TGTGCCAGCTCATCTCGCAAGACCACCGGGACAGGGGACGGGGAGCTGTTTTTT
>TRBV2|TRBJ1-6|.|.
CASTLGGSYNSPLHF
TGTGCCAGCACTCTGGGGGGGTCTTATAATTCACCCCTCCACTTT
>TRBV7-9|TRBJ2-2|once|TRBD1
CASSLAGQGTTGELFF
TGTGCCAGCAGCTTAGCGGGACAGGGTACCACCGGGGAGCTGTTTTTT
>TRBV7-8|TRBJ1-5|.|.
CASSFMENQPQHF
TGTGCCAGCAGCTTTATGGAGAATCAGCCCCAGCATTTT
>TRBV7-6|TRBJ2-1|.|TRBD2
CASSLVLAGGPYVNEQFF
TGTGCCAGCAGCTTAGTACTAGCGGGAGGGCCTTATGTCAATGAGCAGTTCTTC
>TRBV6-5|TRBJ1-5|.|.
CATDRLYSNQPQHF
TGTGCCACGGACAGACTTTATAGCAATCAGCCCCAGCATTTT
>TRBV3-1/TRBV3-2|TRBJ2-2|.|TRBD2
CASSYEGLAGTGTGELFF
TGTGCCAGCAGTTACGAGGGACTAGCGGGAACCGGCACCGGGGAGCTGTTTTTT
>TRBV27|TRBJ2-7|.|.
CASSLQVSYEQYF
TGTGCCAGCAGTCTACAGGTTTCCTACGAGCAGTACTTC
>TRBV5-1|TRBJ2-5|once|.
CASSLRTADQETQYF
TGCGCCAGCAGCTTACGGACAGCCGACCAAGAGACCCAGTACTTC
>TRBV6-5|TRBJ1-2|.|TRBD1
CASAGQGYGGYTF
TGTGCCAGCGCGGGACAGGGATACGGAGGCTACACCTTC
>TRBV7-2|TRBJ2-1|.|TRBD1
CASSDPGQGSYNEQFF
TGTGCCAGCAGCGATCCGGGACAGGGGTCCTACAATGAGCAGTTCTTC
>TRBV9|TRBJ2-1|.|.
CASSGDLWGGLGNEQFF
TGTGCCAGCAGCGGGGATTTATGGGGGGGCTTGGGAAATGAGCAGTTCTTC
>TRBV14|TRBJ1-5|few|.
CASSQGGQPQHF
TGTGCCAGCAGCCAAGGCGGTCAGCCCCAGCATTTT
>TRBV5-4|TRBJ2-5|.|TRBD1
CASSSRDRGHETQYF
TGTGCCAGCAGCTCACGAGACAGGGGGCACGAGACCCAGTACTTC
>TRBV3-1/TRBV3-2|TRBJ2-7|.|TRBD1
CASSGTGFSYEQYF
TGTGCCAGCAGCGGGACAGGGTTCTCCTACGAGCAGTACTTC
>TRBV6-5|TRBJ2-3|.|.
CASSYSLAAAADTQYF
TGTGCCAGCAGTTACTCGCTAGCAGCGGCTGCGGATACGCAGTATTTT
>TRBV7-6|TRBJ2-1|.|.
CASSLELAASYNEQFF
TGTGCCAGCAGCTTAGAGTTAGCCGCCAGTTACAATGAGCAGTTCTTC
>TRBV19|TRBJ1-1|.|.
CASSRQSTFSNTEAFF
TGTGCCAGTAGTCGACAGTCGACCTTTTCGAACACTGAAGCTTTCTTT
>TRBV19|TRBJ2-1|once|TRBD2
CASSTLSPAGGNEQFF
TGTGCCAGTAGTACCCTCTCCCCCGCGGGAGGCAATGAGCAGTTCTTC
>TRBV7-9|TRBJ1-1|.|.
CASSLATQRNTEAFF
TGTGCCAGCAGCTTAGCGACACAACGAAACACTGAAGCTTTCTTT
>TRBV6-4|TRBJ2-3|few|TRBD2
CASSPASGGQDTQYF
TGTGCCAGCAGCCCTGCTAGCGGGGGGCAAGATACGCAGTATTTT
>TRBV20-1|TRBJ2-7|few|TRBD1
CSVETGSGQYF
TGCAGTGTAGAGACAGGGAGTGGGCAGTACTTC
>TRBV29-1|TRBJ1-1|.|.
CSGGSGWGMNTEAFF
TGCAGCGGCGGCTCAGGGTGGGGAATGAACACTGAAGCTTTCTTT
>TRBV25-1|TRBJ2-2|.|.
CASRFTGNTGELFF
TGTGCCAGCCGTTTTACAGGGAACACCGGGGAGCTGTTTTTT
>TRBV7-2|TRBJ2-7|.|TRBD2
CASSTGLVPYEQYF
TGTGCCAGCAGCACCGGACTAGTCCCCTACGAGCAGTACTTC
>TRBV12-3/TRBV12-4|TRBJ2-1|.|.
CASSLALQTQFF
TGTGCCAGCAGTTTAGCGCTACAGACGCAGTTCTTC
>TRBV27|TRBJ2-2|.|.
CASSLRWQGRGGELFF
TGTGCCAGCAGTTTAAGGTGGCAGGGCCGAGGCGGGGAGCTGTTTTTT
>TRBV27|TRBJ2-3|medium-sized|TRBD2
CASSLLAGGWTDTQYF
TGTGCCAGCAGTTTACTAGCGGGAGGATGGACAGATACGCAGTATTTT
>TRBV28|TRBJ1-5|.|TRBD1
CASRGQGGSNQPQHF
TGTGCCAGCAGGGGACAGGGTGGGAGCAATCAGCCCCAGCATTTT
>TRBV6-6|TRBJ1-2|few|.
CALRRGTNYGYTF
TGTGCCTTACGACGGGGGACTAACTATGGCTACACCTTC
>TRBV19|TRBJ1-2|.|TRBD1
CASSTDRGSRGYTF
TGTGCCAGTAGTACTGACAGGGGTTCTAGGGGCTACACCTTC
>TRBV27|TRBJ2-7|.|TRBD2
CALFGGTDEQYF
TGTGCACTTTTCGGGGGGACCGACGAGCAGTACTTC
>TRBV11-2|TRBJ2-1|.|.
CASSATSNEQFF
TGTGCCAGCAGCGCAACTAGCAATGAGCAGTTCTTC
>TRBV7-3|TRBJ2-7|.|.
CASSLTYSASEQYF
TGTGCCAGCAGCTTAACCTATTCTGCCTCCGAGCAGTACTTC
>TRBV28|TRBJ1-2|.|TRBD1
CASSFETGPYGYTF
TGTGCCAGCAGTTTCGAGACAGGGCCCTATGGCTACACCTTC
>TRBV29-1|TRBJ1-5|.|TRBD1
CSVAGGRNQPQHF
TGCAGCGTTGCAGGGGGTCGGAATCAGCCCCAGCATTTT
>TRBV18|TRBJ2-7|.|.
CASSPSGLLGEQYF
TGTGCCAGCTCACCCTCGGGACTTCTGGGGGAGCAGTACTTC
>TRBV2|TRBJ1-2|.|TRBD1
CASSETGRNSYTF
TGTGCCAGCAGTGAGACAGGGAGGAACAGCTACACCTTC
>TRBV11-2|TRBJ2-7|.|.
CASTQTVSAASYEQYF
TGTGCCAGCACCCAGACTGTCAGTGCAGCCTCCTACGAGCAGTACTTC